Sequencing of this TCR beta chain was carried out in a study of CD8 T cells in ankylosing spondylitis. Study-level findings and limits: Made up of eight highly homologous variants, a TCR beta motif appeared characteristic of ankylosing spondylitis blood.

V was shortened by 5 bases and J by 8 bases, with 13 bases between the two germline ends. The CDR3 has 13 amino acids. Germline V gene sequence: CDR1 LNHNV, CDR2 YYDKDF (reference sequence). Notes on this clonotype: The antigen is undetermined.

A quantitative 5'-RACE method, one with molecular barcodes, was used to make TCR beta libraries. TCRdb used MiXCR to reprocess the 5' RACE reads, holding one entry per CDR3 protein. Counted here are about 480,000 distinct CDR3 sequences, approximately 17% occurring once; the ten biggest clones make up just over 1%. The clonotype was recovered from a male donor with ankylosing spondylitis. This chain connects TRBV15 to TRBJ1-3, with D maybe TRBD1 (5 bases). The sequenced material came from blood, either unsorted or a sorted T cell fraction (not recorded which). The DNA of the CDR3 is TGTGCCACCAGCCTCACCCCGGGGGACACCATATATTTT. This gives the protein CATSLTPGDTIYF.